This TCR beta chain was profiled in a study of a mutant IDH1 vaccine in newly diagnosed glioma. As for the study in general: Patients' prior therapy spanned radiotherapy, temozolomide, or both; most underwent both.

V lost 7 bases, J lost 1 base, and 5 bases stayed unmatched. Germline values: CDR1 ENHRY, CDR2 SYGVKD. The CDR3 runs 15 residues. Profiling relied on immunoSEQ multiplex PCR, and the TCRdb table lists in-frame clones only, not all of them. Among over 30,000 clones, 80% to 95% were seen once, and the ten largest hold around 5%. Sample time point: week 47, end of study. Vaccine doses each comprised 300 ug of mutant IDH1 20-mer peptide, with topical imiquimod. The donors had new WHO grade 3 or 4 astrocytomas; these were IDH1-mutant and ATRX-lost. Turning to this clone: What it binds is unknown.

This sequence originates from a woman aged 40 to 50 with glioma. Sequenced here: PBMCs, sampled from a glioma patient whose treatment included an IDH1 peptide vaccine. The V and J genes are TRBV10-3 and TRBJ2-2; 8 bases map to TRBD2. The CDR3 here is CAIKAGLENTGELFF. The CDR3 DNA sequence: TGTGCCATCAAGGCGGGACTAGAGAACACCGGGGAGCTGTTTTTT.